This T cell receptor beta chain was obtained from a study of PD-1 blockade in mismatch repair-deficient tumors. Study results and caveats: After pembrolizumab, tumor-resident clones rose rapidly, then generally contracted before radiologic responses.

Regarding this clone: The target antigen is unknown.

Using immunoSEQ multiplex PCR, the repertoire was profiled, and TCRdb retains in-frame clones only, with some absent. The table has roughly 130,000 clones, about 88% seen once. All patients were mismatch repair deficient, assessed by either PCR or immunohistochemistry. The TCR-sequenced patients were three responders to pembrolizumab. The sequence was obtained from an adult with mismatch repair-deficient cancer. The input for sequencing was peripheral blood, taken 72 weeks after starting pembrolizumab.

CDR3 loop: CALEGEWAQSSYNEQFF. The CDR3 region has the DNA TGTGCCTTGGAGGGGGAGTGGGCGCAGAGCTCCTACAATGAGCAGTTCTTC. The gene calls are TRBV30 and TRBJ2-1; either TRBD1 or TRBD2 may supply D (6 bases each). The germline V gene encodes CDR1 GTSNPN and CDR2 SVGIG (reference sequence). This CDR3 region has 17 residues. The V gene lost 7 bases and the J gene lost 0 bases, with 22 bases spanning the gap.